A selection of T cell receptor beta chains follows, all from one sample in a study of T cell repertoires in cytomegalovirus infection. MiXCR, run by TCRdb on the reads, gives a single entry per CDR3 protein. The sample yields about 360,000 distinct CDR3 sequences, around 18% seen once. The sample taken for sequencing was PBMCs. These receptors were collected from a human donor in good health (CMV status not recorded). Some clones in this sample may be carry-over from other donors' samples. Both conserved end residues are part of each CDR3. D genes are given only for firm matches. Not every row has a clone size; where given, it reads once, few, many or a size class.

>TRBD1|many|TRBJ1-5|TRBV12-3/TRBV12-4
CASSLTGNSNQPQHF
TGTGCCAGCAGCCTGACAGGGAATAGCAATCAGCCCCAGCATTTT
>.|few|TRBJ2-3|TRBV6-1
CASRRGGKLEDTQYF
TGTGCCAGCAGGAGGGGGGGCAAGTTAGAAGATACGCAGTATTTT
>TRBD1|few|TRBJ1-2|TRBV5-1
CASSWGQGWYGYTF
TGCGCCAGCAGCTGGGGACAGGGATGGTATGGCTACACCTTC
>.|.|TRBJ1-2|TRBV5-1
CASSLNQGSYGYTF
TGCGCCAGCAGCTTGAACCAGGGGTCCTATGGCTACACCTTC
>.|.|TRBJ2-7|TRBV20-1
CSAWRDGRYEQYF
TGCAGTGCTTGGCGGGACGGAAGGTACGAGCAGTACTTC
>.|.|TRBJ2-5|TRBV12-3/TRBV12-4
CASSWGNQETQYF
TGTGCCAGCAGTTGGGGAAACCAAGAGACCCAGTACTTC
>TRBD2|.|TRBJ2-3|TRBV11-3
CASSSGTSYEGTDTQYF
TGTGCCAGCAGCTCCGGGACTAGCTACGAAGGCACAGATACGCAGTATTTT
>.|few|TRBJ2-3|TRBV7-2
CASSLGYRVDTQYF
TGTGCCAGCAGCTTAGGCTACAGGGTAGATACGCAGTATTTT
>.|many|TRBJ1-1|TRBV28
CASSFYRLNTEAFF
TGTGCCAGCAGTTTCTATCGGTTGAACACTGAAGCTTTCTTT
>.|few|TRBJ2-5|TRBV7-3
CASSLGGPSETQYF
TGTGCCAGCAGCCTAGGAGGGCCCTCGGAGACCCAGTACTTC
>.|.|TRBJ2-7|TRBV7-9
CASSQSLREQYF
TGTGCCAGCAGTCAAAGTCTCCGGGAGCAGTACTTC
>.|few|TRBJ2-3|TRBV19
CASKASVADTQYF
TGTGCCAGTAAGGCTAGCGTCGCAGATACGCAGTATTTT
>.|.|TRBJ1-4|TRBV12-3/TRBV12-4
CASSPRPGESEKLFF
TGTGCCAGCAGCCCTCGTCCCGGCGAGAGTGAAAAACTGTTTTTT
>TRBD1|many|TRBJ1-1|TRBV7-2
CASSPWTGIQGTEAFF
TGTGCCAGCAGCCCTTGGACAGGCATCCAGGGGACTGAAGCTTTCTTT
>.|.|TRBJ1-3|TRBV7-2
CASRWGGSGSGNTIYF
TGTGCCAGCAGGTGGGGGGGGTCGGGCTCTGGAAACACCATATATTTT
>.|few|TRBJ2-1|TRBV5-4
CASNEQFF
TGTGCCAGCAATGAGCAGTTCTTC
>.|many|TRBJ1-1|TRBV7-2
CASSTRTNTEAFF
TGTGCCAGCAGCACCCGGACAAACACTGAAGCTTTCTTT
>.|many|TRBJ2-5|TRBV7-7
CASTPGLPGTQYF
TGTGCCAGCACCCCGGGACTGCCAGGGACCCAGTACTTC
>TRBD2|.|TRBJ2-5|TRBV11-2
CASSMAGTRGETQYF
TGTGCCAGCAGCATGGCAGGGACTAGGGGAGAGACCCAGTACTTC
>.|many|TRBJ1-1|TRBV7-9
CASNGLGGSLNTEAFF
TGTGCCAGCAACGGTCTGGGGGGGTCCTTGAACACTGAAGCTTTCTTT
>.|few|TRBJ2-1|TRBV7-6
CASSLGVTSSYNEQFF
TGTGCCAGCAGCTTAGGCGTAACAAGCTCCTACAATGAGCAGTTCTTC
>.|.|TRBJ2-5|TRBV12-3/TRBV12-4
CASSPAVGRGKETQYF
TGTGCCAGCAGCCCCGCCGTAGGTAGGGGGAAAGAGACCCAGTACTTC
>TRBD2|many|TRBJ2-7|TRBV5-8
CASSWTSGGSRLLYEQYF
TGTGCCAGCAGCTGGACTAGCGGGGGGTCGCGACTTCTTTACGAGCAGTACTTC
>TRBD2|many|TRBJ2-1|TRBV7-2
CASSVKTSGNSYNEQFF
TGTGCCAGCAGCGTAAAGACTAGCGGGAACTCCTACAATGAGCAGTTCTTC
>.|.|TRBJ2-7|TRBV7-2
CASSLADFNYEQYF
TGTGCCAGCAGCTTAGCCGACTTTAACTACGAGCAGTACTTC
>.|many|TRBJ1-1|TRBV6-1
CASKDPGGVNTEAFF
TGTGCCAGCAAGGATCCGGGGGGGGTGAACACTGAAGCTTTCTTT
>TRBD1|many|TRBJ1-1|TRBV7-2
CASSQDRDLEAFF
TGTGCCAGCAGCCAGGACAGGGACCTTGAAGCTTTCTTT
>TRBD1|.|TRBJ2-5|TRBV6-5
CAIPRDREIVKQETQYF
TGTGCCATCCCTCGGGACAGGGAAATAGTAAAACAAGAGACCCAGTACTTC
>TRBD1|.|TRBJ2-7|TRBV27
CASSKRQGSYEQYF
TGTGCCAGCAGTAAACGACAGGGGTCCTACGAGCAGTACTTC
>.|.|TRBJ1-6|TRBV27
CASRYLSGADNSPLHF
TGTGCCAGCAGATACCTTTCGGGCGCCGATAATTCACCCCTCCACTTT
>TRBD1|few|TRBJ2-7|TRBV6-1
CASRKTRQGPNEQYF
TGTGCCAGCAGGAAAACCCGACAGGGTCCCAACGAGCAGTACTTC
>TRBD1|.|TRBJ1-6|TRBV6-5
CASSRLGQGGSPLHF
TGTGCCAGCAGTCGACTCGGACAGGGCGGATCACCCCTCCACTTT
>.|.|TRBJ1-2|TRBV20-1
CSAEDAGATYGYTF
TGCAGTGCGGAGGACGCGGGGGCGACCTATGGCTACACCTTC
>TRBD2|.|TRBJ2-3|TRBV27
CASSLSRLAGVGSTDTQYF
TGTGCCAGCAGTTTATCGAGACTAGCGGGAGTGGGGTCCACAGATACGCAGTATTTT
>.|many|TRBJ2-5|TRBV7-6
CASSSWGSQETQYF
TGTGCCAGCAGCTCCTGGGGGAGCCAAGAGACCCAGTACTTC
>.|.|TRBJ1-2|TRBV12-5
CASGSILGGKNYGYTF
TGTGCTAGTGGTTCCATACTGGGCGGGAAAAACTATGGCTACACCTTC
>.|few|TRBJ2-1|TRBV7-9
CASSLIRRDEQFF
TGTGCCAGCAGCTTAATTAGACGGGATGAGCAGTTCTTC
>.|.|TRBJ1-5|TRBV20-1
CSASGAPGRNQPQHF
TGCAGTGCGTCGGGGGCCCCGGGGCGCAATCAGCCCCAGCATTTT
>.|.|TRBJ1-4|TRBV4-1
CASSQVSTAATNEKLFF
TGCGCCAGCAGCCAAGTTAGCACAGCGGCGACTAATGAAAAACTGTTTTTT
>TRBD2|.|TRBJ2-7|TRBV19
CASSARGLDSYEQYF
TGTGCCAGTAGTGCCAGGGGACTAGATAGCTACGAGCAGTACTTC
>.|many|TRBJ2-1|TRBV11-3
CASSRKRRDEQFF
TGTGCCAGCAGCAGGAAGAGGCGGGATGAGCAGTTCTTC
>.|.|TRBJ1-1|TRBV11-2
CASSLDMGTSFF
TGTGCCAGCAGCTTAGATATGGGAACATCTTTCTTT
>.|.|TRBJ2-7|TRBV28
CASTQVGGPSPPYEQYF
TGTGCCAGCACTCAGGTCGGGGGGCCATCACCCCCATACGAGCAGTACTTC
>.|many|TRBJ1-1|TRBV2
CASSVTNTEAFF
TGTGCCAGCAGTGTCACGAACACTGAAGCTTTCTTT
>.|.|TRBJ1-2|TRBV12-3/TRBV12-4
CASSKKRRDWHSSNYGYTF
TGTGCCAGCAGTAAAAAGCGCCGGGACTGGCACAGCAGTAACTATGGCTACACCTTC
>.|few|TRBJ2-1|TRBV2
CASSEDRGSDEQFF
TGTGCCAGCAGTGAAGATCGGGGTAGCGATGAGCAGTTCTTC
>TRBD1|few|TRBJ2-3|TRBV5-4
CASSYDFGTGDTDTQYF
TGTGCCAGCAGCTACGACTTCGGGACAGGGGACACAGATACGCAGTATTTT
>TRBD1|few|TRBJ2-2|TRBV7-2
CASSFTGGHAGELFF
TGTGCCAGCAGCTTCACAGGGGGCCACGCCGGGGAGCTGTTTTTT
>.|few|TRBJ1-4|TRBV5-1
CASSLGVVGGNANEKLFF
TGCGCCAGCAGCTTGGGGGTCGTTGGGGGCAACGCTAATGAAAAACTGTTTTTT
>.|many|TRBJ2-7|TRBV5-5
CASSLTGKGTYEQYF
TGTGCCAGCAGCTTAACAGGGAAGGGGACCTACGAGCAGTACTTC
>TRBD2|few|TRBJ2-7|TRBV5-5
CASTLLPGLGTYEQYF
TGTGCCAGCACCCTACTCCCGGGACTAGGAACCTACGAGCAGTACTTC
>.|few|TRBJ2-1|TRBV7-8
CASSGEYEQFF
TGTGCCAGCAGCGGAGAATATGAGCAGTTCTTC
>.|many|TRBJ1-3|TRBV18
CASSPRQTGNTIYF
TGTGCCAGCTCACCAAGACAGACTGGAAACACCATATATTTT
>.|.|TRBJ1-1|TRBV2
CASSGLQGRTEAFF
TGTGCCAGCAGTGGTCTCCAGGGACGTACTGAAGCTTTCTTT
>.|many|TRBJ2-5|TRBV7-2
CASSLTAVQETQYF
TGTGCCAGCAGCTTGACGGCTGTCCAAGAGACCCAGTACTTC
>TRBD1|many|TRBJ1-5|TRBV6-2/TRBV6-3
CASSLNPHDRGAHQPQHF
TGTGCCAGCAGCCTAAATCCCCACGACAGGGGGGCCCATCAGCCCCAGCATTTT
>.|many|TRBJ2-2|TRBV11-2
CASSLTDTGELFF
TGTGCCAGCAGCTTAACCGACACCGGGGAGCTGTTTTTT